The 20 T cell receptor beta chains given below trace back to one sample, sequenced in a study of CXCR3-negative and CXCR3-positive naive CD8 T cells. cDNA libraries for TRB were generated by 5' RACE incorporating UMI labels. TCRdb processed the 5' RACE reads again and assigns one entry to each CDR3 protein, with no DNA. The sample holds more than 65,000 distinct CDR3 sequences. The sequencing sample was made of naive CXCR3- CD8+ T cells from blood. Subset of the sample: CD45RO-CCR7+CD27+CD95- naive CD8+ T cells lacking CXCR3 (TNR3-). These receptors all stem from a human donor in good health. Some clones in this sample may be carry-over from other donors' samples.

J is TRBJ2-3 and V is TRBV5-6; the D call from TCRdb, TRBD1, cannot be confirmed without DNA. CDR1 SGHDT and CDR2 YYEEEE come from the germline V gene. The CDR3 covers 16 residues. This CDR3 is CASNRGGGFSTDTQYF. The full variable domain, completed using reference TRBV5-6 and TRBJ2-3, is DAGVTQSPTHLIKTRGQQVTLRCSPKSGHDTVSWYQQALGQGPQFIFQYYEEEERQRGNFPDRFSGHQFPNYSSELNVNALLLGDSALYLCASNRGGGFSTDTQYFGPGTRLTVL.

The chain couples TRBV7-3 to TRBJ2-1; TCRdb lists TRBD2, though no DNA is available to test this call. Germline V lookup: CDR1 SGHTA, CDR2 FQGTGA. The CDR3 totals 17 residues. This chain's CDR3 is CASSPGAGRLSNNEQFF.

This chain joins TRBV6-5 and TRBJ2-3; as DNA is missing, the TRBD1 call by TCRdb cannot be tested. Germline CDR1 reads MNHEY; CDR2 reads SVGAGI. The CDR3 is made up of 14 amino acids. CDR3 region: CASIPGGASDTQYF.

The J gene is TRBJ1-1, the V gene TRBV4-3; TCRdb selects TRBD1, and the lack of DNA leaves this call unchecked. The CDR3 has 15 residues. Germline assignment: CDR1 LGHNA and CDR2 YSLEER. The CDR3 here is CASSHRIGENTEAFF.

The chain couples TRBV29-1 to TRBJ2-4; TCRdb lists TRBD2, though no DNA is available to test this call. The CDR3 runs to 13 residues. Germline V gene data show CDR1 as SQVTM and CDR2 as ANQGSEA. The CDR3 loop reads CSVEGELKNIQYF.

The rearrangement joins TRBV27 to TRBJ2-7. This CDR3 region has 16 residues. Germline V gives CDR1 MNHEY, CDR2 SMNVEV (reference sequence). CDR3 loop: CASSLGVGQSSYEQYF.

The chain combines TRBV3-1 with TRBJ1-6; TCRdb indicates TRBD1, and absent DNA this call remains unverified. This CDR3 contains 15 residues. CDR1 and CDR2 (germline): LGHDT, YNNKEL (reference sequence). CDR3 in amino acids: CASSETGEDNSPLHF.

The chain is built from TRBV6-6 and TRBJ2-3; there is no DNA to check the TCRdb D call of TRBD2. Per the germline V gene, CDR1 is MNHNY and CDR2 is SVGAGI (reference sequence). CDR3 length: 15 amino acids. The CDR3 here is CASSLLAASTDTQYF.

The chain couples TRBV19 to TRBJ1-1. This CDR3 is 14 amino acids long. Germline V gene data show CDR1 as LNHDA and CDR2 as SQIVND (reference sequence). The CDR3 sequence: CASSIVLANTEAFF.

The V call is TRBV15, the J call TRBJ2-2; TCRdb reports TRBD1, a call that lacks DNA to check it against. CDR1 and CDR2 (germline): LNHNV, YYDKDF (reference sequence). The CDR3 totals 18 residues. CDR3 residues: CATSRDLQATGWPGELFF.

This rearrangement joins TRBV12-3 or TRBV12-4 to TRBJ2-7; there is no DNA to check the TCRdb D call of TRBD1. This CDR3 has 14 residues. The CDR3 reads CASSSGGWDHEQYF.

The chain uses TRBV12-3 or TRBV12-4 and TRBJ1-2. The CDR3 spans 15 residues. CDR3 sequence: CASSSLGPILYGYTF.

The V and J genes are TRBV10-3 and TRBJ2-7; lacking DNA, the TRBD2 call made by TCRdb goes unchecked. The V gene's germline CDR1 is ENHRY and CDR2 SYGVKD. The CDR3 has 16 amino acids. CDR3 region: CAISEPAIGGSGEQYF.

The V gene is TRBV14, the J gene TRBJ2-7. The CDR3 runs 13 residues. The germline V gene encodes CDR1 SGHDN and CDR2 FVKESK. CDR3 sequence: CASSQVWHYEQYF.

This rearrangement joins TRBV19 to TRBJ2-1. CDR1 LNHDA and CDR2 SQIVND come from the germline V gene (reference sequence). CDR3 length: 13 residues. This chain's CDR3 is CASSPTHYNEQFF. The full variable domain, completed using reference TRBV19 and TRBJ2-1, is DGGITQSPKYLFRKEGQNVTLSCEQNLNHDAMYWYRQDPGQGLRLIYYSQIVNDFQKGDIAEGYSVSREKKESFPLTVTSAQKNPTAFYLCASSPTHYNEQFFGPGTRLTVL.

The J gene is TRBJ1-3, the V gene TRBV5-1; TCRdb designates TRBD1, a call that cannot be tested without DNA. CDR3 length: 15 residues. CDR1 SGHRS and CDR2 YFSETQ come from the germline V gene. The chain's CDR3 is CASSQGGGAGNTIYF. Full variable domain (outside the CDR3, taken from reference TRBV5-1 and TRBJ1-3): KAGVTQTPRYLIKTRGQQVTLSCSPISGHRSVSWYQQTPGQGLQFLFEYFSETQRNKGNFPGRFSGRQFSNSRSEMNVSTLELGDSALYLCASSQGGGAGNTIYFGEGSWLTVV.

The rearrangement uses TRBV6-5 and TRBJ2-6. Germline V gene sequence: CDR1 MNHEY, CDR2 SVGAGI. The CDR3 loop spans 15 amino acids. The CDR3 loop is CASSLQISGANVLTF.

This chain joins TRBV7-9 and TRBJ1-2; the D call from TCRdb, TRBD1, cannot be confirmed without DNA. The germline CDR1 and CDR2 sequences are SEHNR and FQNEAQ (reference sequence). The CDR3 extends over 13 amino acids. The chain's CDR3 is CASSKTGYDGYTF.

The chain employs TRBV6-2 or TRBV6-3 and TRBJ1-5; without DNA, the TCRdb call of TRBD1 cannot be checked. This CDR3 has 15 residues. Germline V CDR1 and CDR2: MNHEY, SVGEGT. CDR3: CASRDQDRPNQPQHF.

The gene calls are TRBV29-1 and TRBJ1-5; without DNA, the TCRdb call of TRBD1 cannot be checked. The CDR3 totals 13 residues. From germline, CDR1 is SQVTM and CDR2 ANQGSEA. CDR3 loop: CSVGGHLNQPQHF. The full variable domain, its missing parts supplied by reference TRBV29-1 and TRBJ1-5, is SAVISQKPSRDICQRGTSLTIQCQVDSQVTMMFWYRQQPGQSLTLIATANQGSEATYESGFVIDKFPISRPNLTFSTLTVSNMSPEDSSIYLCSVGGHLNQPQHFGDGTRLSIL.